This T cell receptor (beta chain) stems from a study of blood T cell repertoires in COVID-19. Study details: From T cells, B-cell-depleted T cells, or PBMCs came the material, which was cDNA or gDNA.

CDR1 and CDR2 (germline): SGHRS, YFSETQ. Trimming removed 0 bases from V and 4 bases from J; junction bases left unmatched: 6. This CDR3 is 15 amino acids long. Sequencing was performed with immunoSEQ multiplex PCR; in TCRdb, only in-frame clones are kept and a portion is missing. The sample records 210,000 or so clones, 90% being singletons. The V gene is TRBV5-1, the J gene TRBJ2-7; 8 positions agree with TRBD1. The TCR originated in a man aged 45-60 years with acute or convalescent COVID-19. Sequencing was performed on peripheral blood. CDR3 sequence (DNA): TGCGCCAGCAGCTTGGTCCAGGGGGCGAGGTACGAGCAGTACTTC. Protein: CASSLVQGARYEQYF.